This entry lists 21 T cell receptor beta chains sequenced from one sample in a study of OX40 agonist ivuxolimab in advanced cancers. Library construction relied on the immunoSEQ multiplex PCR assay. This immuneACCESS table, as held by TCRdb, lists in-frame sequences with V and J called but not all clones. Of the missing ones, under half trace to an unresolved V gene in checked studies; the others have no known cause. Counted in this sample were tens of thousands of clones; around 85% of them appeared once. Approximately 0.78% of the sample is taken by the ten largest. The sequencing here drew on CD4+ or CD8+ T cells sorted from blood, taken in a trial of the OX40 agonist ivuxolimab. The receptors come from an adult with an advanced solid tumor such as melanoma, head and neck, liver or kidney cancer.

The CDR3, as DNA: TGCGCCAGCAGCCCCGCCCGGGCTTACTATGGCTACACCTTC. This gives the protein CASSPARAYYGYTF. The rearrangement uses TRBV5-1 and TRBJ1-2; D gene ambiguous. The V and J ends lost 4 bases and 3 bases respectively, with 13 bases between them. CDR1 is SGHRS and CDR2 is YFSETQ in the germline V gene. This CDR3 comprises 14 residues. Variable domain in full (rest from reference TRBV5-1 and TRBJ1-2): KAGVTQTPRYLIKTRGQQVTLSCSPISGHRSVSWYQQTPGQGLQFLFEYFSETQRNKGNFPGRFSGRQFSNSRSEMNVSTLELGDSALYLCASSPARAYYGYTFGSGTRLTVV.

This chain links TRBV6-6 with TRBJ1-2; 8 bases map to TRBD1. Per germline, CDR1 MNHNY and CDR2 SVGAGI (reference sequence). Trimming at V came to 5 bases and at J to 0 bases, leaving 5 bases not matched to a gene. This CDR3 contains 15 residues. CDR3 sequence (DNA): TGTGCCAGCAGTCCTTCGACAGGGGCTAACTATGGCTACACCTTC. Encoded protein: CASSPSTGANYGYTF.

This clone was found once. In DNA, the CDR3 is TGTGCCAGCAGTTCGGGACAAAGAAGGGAAAAACTGTTTTTT. Translated: CASSSGQRREKLFF. The rearrangement links TRBV28 to TRBJ1-4, with D possibly being TRBD1 (6 bases). V was clipped by 4 bases and J by 8 bases, with 14 bases between them. Germline values: CDR1 MDHEN, CDR2 SYDVKM. This CDR3 spans 14 amino acids.

The chain joins TRBV6-5 to TRBJ1-2; 12 bases are shared with TRBD1. J gave up 4 bases and V 6 bases, and 3 bases lay outside the gene matches. CDR3 length: 14 residues. Per germline, CDR1 MNHEY and CDR2 SVGAGI. The CDR3 DNA reads TGTGCCAGCAGGGGACAGGGGGCGCGCTATGGCTACACCTTC. Protein: CASRGQGARYGYTF.

The rearrangement joins TRBV6-5 to TRBJ1-1; tentative D call: TRBD1 (6 bases). Trimming removed 5 bases from V and 4 bases from J, with 14 bases in between. The CDR3 has 14 amino acids. Per germline, CDR1 MNHEY and CDR2 SVGAGI. This CDR3 reads CASSARGGSTEAFF. The CDR3 nucleotides are TGTGCCAGCAGTGCCAGGGGAGGGAGCACTGAAGCTTTCTTT.

V and J are TRBV6-1 and TRBJ2-3; 11 bases map to TRBD2. The ends lost 3 bases at V and 2 bases at J; junction bases unmatched: 10. The CDR3 runs 18 residues. Germline CDR1 is MNHNS and CDR2 is SASEGT. The DNA of the CDR3 is TGTGCCAGCAGTGACCGGACCCTAGCGGGAGGCTTCACAGATACGCAGTATTTT. It codes for CASSDRTLAGGFTDTQYF.

The genes are TRBV9 and TRBJ2-1; the D is unclear. Trimming cost V 3 bases and J 4 bases, with 8 bases left between them. Germline-derived CDR1 and CDR2 are SGDLS and YYNGEE. The CDR3 is 13 amino acids. The CDR3 protein is CASSALGYNEQFF. CDR3 sequence (DNA): TGTGCCAGCAGCGCCCTAGGGTACAATGAGCAGTTCTTC.

This chain connects TRBV18 to TRBJ2-6, with 10 positions matching TRBD1. The germline gives CDR1 KGHSH, CDR2 LQKENI. The CDR3 has 16 residues. With V trimmed by 8 bases and J by 4 bases, 8 bases remained unmatched. The CDR3 region has the DNA TGTGCCAGCGTTAGACAGGGGGCGGGCGGGGCCAACGTCCTGACTTTC. Its translation is CASVRQGAGGANVLTF.

The J gene is TRBJ2-6, the V gene TRBV6-5; no definite D call. Germline CDR1 is MNHEY and CDR2 is SVGAGI. The germline V and J ends were trimmed by 5 bases and 0 bases, with 8 bases remaining between them. This CDR3 is 15 amino acids long. CDR3 sequence: CASSTQASGANVLTF. In DNA, the CDR3 is TGTGCCAGCAGTACGCAGGCCTCTGGGGCCAACGTCCTGACTTTC.

J is TRBJ1-1 and V is TRBV2, with D unresolved. This CDR3 is 14 amino acids long. V lost 7 bases, J lost 1 base, and 13 bases lay in between. CDR1 and CDR2 (germline): SNHLY, FYNNEI. The CDR3 is CASIVGLGNTEAFF. The CDR3 DNA reads TGTGCCAGCATCGTAGGGTTGGGGAACACTGAAGCTTTCTTT.

CDR3 in amino acids: CASSLEPLDIRLYEQYF. For the CDR3, the DNA is TGCGCCAGCAGCCTAGAACCACTTGATATTCGACTCTACGAGCAGTACTTC. The chain links TRBV5-1 to TRBJ2-7, with D unclear. Germline CDR1 reads SGHRS; CDR2 reads YFSETQ. The CDR3 runs 17 residues. With 4 bases removed from V and 3 bases from J, the gap between germline ends came to 23 bases.

This clone has a handful of counts. The chain uses TRBV5-1 and TRBJ2-7; 7 bases are a match to TRBD1. Germline CDR1 SGHRS, CDR2 YFSETQ. The CDR3 covers 12 residues. Unmatched junction bases numbered 4, after V lost 4 bases and J lost 6 bases. CDR3 in amino acids: CASSPQGREQYF. The CDR3 DNA reads as TGCGCCAGCAGCCCACAGGGGCGCGAGCAGTACTTC. The full variable domain, its missing parts supplied by reference TRBV5-1 and TRBJ2-7, is KAGVTQTPRYLIKTRGQQVTLSCSPISGHRSVSWYQQTPGQGLQFLFEYFSETQRNKGNFPGRFSGRQFSNSRSEMNVSTLELGDSALYLCASSPQGREQYFGPGTRLTVT.

The V gene is TRBV7-9, the J gene TRBJ2-1, with TRBD1 matching 7 bases. The CDR3 is made up of 14 amino acids. Per the germline V gene, CDR1 is SEHNR and CDR2 is FQNEAQ (reference sequence). The trim removed 1 base at V and 6 bases at J, leaving 3 bases unmatched. The CDR3 loop reads CASSLGAGGNEQFF. In DNA form, the CDR3 reads TGTGCCAGCAGCTTAGGGGCAGGGGGCAATGAGCAGTTCTTC.

This clone was counted only a few times. The gene calls are TRBV7-2 and TRBJ2-1, with TRBD2 identical over 7 bases. Per germline, CDR1 SGHTA and CDR2 FQGNSA. V was clipped by 7 bases and J by 3 bases; unmatched bases: 9. This CDR3 is 15 amino acids long. The CDR3, as DNA: TGTGCCAGCACCGCCCCTAGCGGAGGCTACAATGAGCAGTTCTTC. Translation: CASTAPSGGYNEQFF.

The gene calls are TRBV7-2 and TRBJ2-5, with 7 bases fitting TRBD2. CDR3 length: 15 amino acids. The germline V gene has CDR1 SGHTA and CDR2 FQGNSA. Unmatched junction bases numbered 8, after V lost 3 bases and J lost 4 bases. In DNA, the CDR3 is TGTGCCAGCAGCTTTAACGGACTAGAGGGAGAGACCCAGTACTTC. It codes for CASSFNGLEGETQYF.

This clone was observed once. The chain employs TRBV2 and TRBJ1-6, with D tentatively TRBD1 (5 bases). The CDR3 has 11 residues. CDR1 and CDR2 from the germline V gene are SNHLY and FYNNEI. The V end was cut by 3 bases, the J end by 18 bases, with 12 bases between. The CDR3 coding sequence is TGTGCCAGCAGTGAGGGCTACAGGACCCACTTT. This translates into CASSEGYRTHF.

The chain carries TRBV7-6 and TRBJ2-1; TRBD1 matches at 9 bases. CDR1 and CDR2 from the germline V gene are SGHVS and FNYEAQ. V gave up 5 bases and J gave up 6 bases; unmatched junction bases: 11. The CDR3 spans 16 residues. In DNA, the CDR3 is TGTGCCAGCAGCGCATCTAACAGGGGGCTCGTCAATGAGCAGTTCTTC. It is translated as CASSASNRGLVNEQFF.

This clone was detected a few times. This chain links TRBV9 with TRBJ1-2, with D perhaps matching TRBD1 (5 bases). Germline values: CDR1 SGDLS, CDR2 YYNGEE. CDR3 length: 15 amino acids. The ends were cut back, 0 bases at V and 1 base at J, with 10 bases in the middle. The CDR3 DNA is TGTGCCAGCAGCGTAGCTTTGACAGATAACTATGGCTACACCTTC. Its translation is CASSVALTDNYGYTF.

This clone was observed a few times. Other nucleotide sequences from this sample produce the same CDR3. This rearrangement joins TRBV7-2 to TRBJ2-3; 8 positions match TRBD2. Looked up from germline, CDR1 is SGHTA and CDR2 is FQGNSA. This CDR3 contains 14 residues. After removal of 1 base from V and 4 bases from J, the junction contained 1 base not matched to a gene. The CDR3 DNA sequence: TGTGCCAGCAGCTTAGGGACTAGCCCAGATACGCAGTATTTT. It yields the protein CASSLGTSPDTQYF.

The gene calls are TRBV15 and TRBJ2-7; D possibly matches TRBD1 or TRBD2 (5 bases each). The V gene lost 1 base and the J gene lost 6 bases, with 19 bases spanning the gap. Germline V lookup: CDR1 LNHNV, CDR2 YYDKDF (reference sequence). The CDR3 has 16 amino acids. CDR3 bases: TGTGCCACCAGCAGAGGGGGGTGGTACAGTGTAGGCGAGCAGTACTTC. Translated, it gives CATSRGGWYSVGEQYF.

This clone was counted once. This rearrangement joins TRBV19 to TRBJ1-5, with 7 bases matching TRBD1. CDR3 length equals 14 residues. Trimming took 5 bases from V and 5 from J; bases not matched to a gene: 6. Germline CDR1 and CDR2: LNHDA and SQIVND (reference sequence). Here the CDR3 DNA reads TGTGCCAGTAGTCTCGTTGGACAGGATCAGCCCCAGCATTTT. This sequence encodes CASSLVGQDQPQHF.